This entry lists 2 T cell receptor beta chains sequenced from one sample in a study of identical twins. TCRdb recomputed calls from the 5' RACE reads with MiXCR, one row per CDR3 protein. The sample carries a few hundred thousand distinct CDR3 sequences, roughly 12% recorded once. These data were also filed under a second study, of yellow fever vaccine responses in identical twins.

The sequencing sample was made of CD8+ T cells sorted from blood. The receptors stem from a woman between 18 and 30 years old in good health.

This clonotype was observed a few times. Compared with germline, one end of the junction differs, possibly owing to a read error. The chain links TRBV12-3 or TRBV12-4 to TRBJ2-5; D is possibly TRBD1 (6 bases). The CDR3 runs to 16 residues. The CDR3 region is CASTLTQGSPRETQYF. The CDR3 nucleotides read TGTGCCAGCACTTTAACCCAGGGGTCACCGCGGGAGACCCAGTACTTC.

The CDR3 DNA sequence: TGTGCCAGCAGCACGGGGCGCCCCTACGAGCAGTACTTC. Translating it yields CASSTGRPYEQYF. The chain carries TRBV5-5 and TRBJ2-7; tentatively, D is TRBD1 or TRBD2 (5 bases each). The CDR3 is made up of 13 amino acids. Germline V CDR1 and CDR2: SGHKS, YYEKEE (reference sequence). V was trimmed by 4 bases and J by 2 bases, leaving 10 bases between them.